This T cell receptor beta chain was obtained from a study of CDR3 diversity in severe acne. The V gene lost 4 bases and the J gene lost 3 bases, with 22 bases spanning the gap. The CDR3 spans 17 residues. Germline CDR1 SGHAT, CDR2 FQNNGV. TCRdb used MiXCR to reprocess the PCR reads, holding one entry per CDR3 protein. The sample records more than 85,000 distinct CDR3 sequences, approximately 52% being singletons. This TCR was recovered from a male donor in good health, serving as a control. The chain joins TRBV11-2 to TRBJ2-7; possible D gene TRBD1, 7 bases. Specimen: blood. The CDR3 here is CASSSPGVRGAFYEQYF. CDR3 nucleotide sequence: TGTGCCAGCAGCTCCCCCGGGGTCAGGGGGGCGTTCTACGAGCAGTACTTC.